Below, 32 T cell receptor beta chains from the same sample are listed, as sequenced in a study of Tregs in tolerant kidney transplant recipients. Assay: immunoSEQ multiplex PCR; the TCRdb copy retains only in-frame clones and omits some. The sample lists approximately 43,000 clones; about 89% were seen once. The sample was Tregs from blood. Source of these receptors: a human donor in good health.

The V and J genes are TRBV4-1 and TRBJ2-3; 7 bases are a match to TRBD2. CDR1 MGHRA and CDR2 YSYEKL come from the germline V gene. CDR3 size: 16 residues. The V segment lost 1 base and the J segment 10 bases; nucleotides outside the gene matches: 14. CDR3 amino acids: CASSQAAGAQVRAQYF. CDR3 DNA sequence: TGCGCCAGCAGCCAAGCGGCGGGAGCCCAGGTGAGAGCGCAGTATTTT.

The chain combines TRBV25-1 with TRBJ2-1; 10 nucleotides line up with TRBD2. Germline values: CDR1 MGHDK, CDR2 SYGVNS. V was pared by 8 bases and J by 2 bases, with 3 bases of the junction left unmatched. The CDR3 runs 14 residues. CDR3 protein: CASRLAGAYNEQFF. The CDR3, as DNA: TGTGCCAGCCGTCTAGCGGGGGCCTACAATGAGCAGTTCTTC.

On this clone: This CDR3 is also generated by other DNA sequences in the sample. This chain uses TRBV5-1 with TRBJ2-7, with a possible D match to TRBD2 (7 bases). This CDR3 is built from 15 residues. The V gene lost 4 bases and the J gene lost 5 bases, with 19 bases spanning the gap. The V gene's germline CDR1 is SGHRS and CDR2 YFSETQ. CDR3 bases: TGCGCCAGCAGCGCGGGGCGGGACGGGGGGCACGAGCAGTACTTC. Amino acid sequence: CASSAGRDGGHEQYF.

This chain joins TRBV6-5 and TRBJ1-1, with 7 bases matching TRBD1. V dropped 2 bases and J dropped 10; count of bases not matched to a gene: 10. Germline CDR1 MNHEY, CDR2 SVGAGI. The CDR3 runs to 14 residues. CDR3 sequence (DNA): TGTGCCAGCAGTTACCCAACAGGACCAGGGGGAGCTTTCTTT. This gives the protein CASSYPTGPGGAFF.

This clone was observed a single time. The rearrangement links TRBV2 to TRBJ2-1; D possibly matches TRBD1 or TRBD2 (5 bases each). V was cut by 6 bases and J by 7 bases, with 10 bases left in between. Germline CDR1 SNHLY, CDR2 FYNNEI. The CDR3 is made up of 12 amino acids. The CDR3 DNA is TGTGCCAGCAGACCAGGGAGAAATGAGCAGTTCTTC. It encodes CASRPGRNEQFF.

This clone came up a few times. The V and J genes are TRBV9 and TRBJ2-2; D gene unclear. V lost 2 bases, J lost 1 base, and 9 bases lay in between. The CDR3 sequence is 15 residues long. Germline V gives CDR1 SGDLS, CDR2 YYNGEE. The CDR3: CASSVGPGNTGELFF. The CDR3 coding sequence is TGTGCCAGCAGCGTCGGTCCCGGGAACACCGGGGAGCTGTTTTTT. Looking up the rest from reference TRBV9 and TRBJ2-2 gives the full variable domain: DSGVTQTPKHLITATGQRVTLRCSPRSGDLSVYWYQQSLDQGLQFLIQYYNGEERAKGNILERFSAQQFPDLHSELNLSSLELGDSALYFCASSVGPGNTGELFFGEGSRLTVL.

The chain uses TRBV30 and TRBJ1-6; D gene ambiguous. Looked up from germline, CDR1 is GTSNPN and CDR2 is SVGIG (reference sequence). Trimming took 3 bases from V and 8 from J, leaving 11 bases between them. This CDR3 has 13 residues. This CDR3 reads CAWSPLGDSPLHF. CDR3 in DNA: TGTGCCTGGAGCCCCTTGGGCGATTCACCCCTCCACTTT.

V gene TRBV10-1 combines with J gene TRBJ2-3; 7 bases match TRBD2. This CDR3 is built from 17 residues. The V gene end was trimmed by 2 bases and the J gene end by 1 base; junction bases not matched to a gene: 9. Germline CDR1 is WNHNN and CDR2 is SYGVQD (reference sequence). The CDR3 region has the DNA TGCGCCAGCAGTGAGCAAGCGGGACTCAGTGGCACAGATACGCAGTATTTT. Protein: CASSEQAGLSGTDTQYF.

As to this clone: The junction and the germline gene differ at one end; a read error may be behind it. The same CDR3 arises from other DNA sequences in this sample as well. The chain's CDR3 is CASSDQYTQYF. CDR3 nucleotide sequence: TGTGCCAGCAGCGACCAGTATACTCAGTATTTT. The rearrangement uses TRBV9 and TRBJ2-3; D gene ambiguous. The germline V gene has CDR1 SGDLS and CDR2 YYNGEE. The CDR3 totals 11 residues.

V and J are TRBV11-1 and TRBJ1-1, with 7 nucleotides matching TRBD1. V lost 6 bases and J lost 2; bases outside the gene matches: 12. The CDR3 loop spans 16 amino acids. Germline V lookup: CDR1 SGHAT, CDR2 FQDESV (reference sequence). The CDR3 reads CASRSTPTGRNTEAFF. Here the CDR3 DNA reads TGTGCCAGCAGATCCACTCCGACAGGGAGAAACACTGAAGCTTTCTTT.

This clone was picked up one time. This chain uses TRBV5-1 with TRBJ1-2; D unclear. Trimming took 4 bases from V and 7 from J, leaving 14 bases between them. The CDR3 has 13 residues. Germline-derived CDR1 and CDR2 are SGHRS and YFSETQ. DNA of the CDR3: TGCGCCAGCAGCCCGACCTTAAATGGTGGCTACACCTTC. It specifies CASSPTLNGGYTF.

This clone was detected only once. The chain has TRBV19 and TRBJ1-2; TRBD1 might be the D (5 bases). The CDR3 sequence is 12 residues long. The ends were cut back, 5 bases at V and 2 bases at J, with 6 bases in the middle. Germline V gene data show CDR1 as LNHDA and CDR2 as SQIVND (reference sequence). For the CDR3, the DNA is TGTGCCAGTAGTCGGGGGAACTATGGCTACACCTTC. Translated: CASSRGNYGYTF.

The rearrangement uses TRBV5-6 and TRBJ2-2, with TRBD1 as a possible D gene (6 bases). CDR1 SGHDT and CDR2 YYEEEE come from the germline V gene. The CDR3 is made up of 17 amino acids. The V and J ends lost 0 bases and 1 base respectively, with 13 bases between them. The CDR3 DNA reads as TGTGCCAGCAGCTTGGCATACGCAGGGGAGAACACCGGGGAGCTGTTTTTT. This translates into CASSLAYAGENTGELFF.

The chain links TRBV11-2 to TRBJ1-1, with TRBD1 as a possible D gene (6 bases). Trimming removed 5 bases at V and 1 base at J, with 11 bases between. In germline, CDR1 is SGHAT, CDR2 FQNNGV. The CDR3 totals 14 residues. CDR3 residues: CASSPPTGNTEAFF. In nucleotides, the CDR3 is TGTGCCAGCAGCCCACCGACAGGGAACACTGAAGCTTTCTTT.

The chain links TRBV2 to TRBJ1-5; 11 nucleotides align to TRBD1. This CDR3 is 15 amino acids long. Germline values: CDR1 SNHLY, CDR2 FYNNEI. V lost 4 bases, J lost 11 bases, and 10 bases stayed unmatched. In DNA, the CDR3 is TGTGCCAGCAGTGGACCGGGACAGGGGGTAGCAACCCAGCATTTT. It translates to CASSGPGQGVATQHF.

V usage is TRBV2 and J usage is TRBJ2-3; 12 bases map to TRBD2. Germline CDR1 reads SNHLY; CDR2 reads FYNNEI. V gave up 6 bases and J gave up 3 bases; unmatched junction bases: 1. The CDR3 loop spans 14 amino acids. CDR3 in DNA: TGTGCCAGCAGCGGGACTAGCGGGACAGATACGCAGTATTTT. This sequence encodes CASSGTSGTDTQYF.

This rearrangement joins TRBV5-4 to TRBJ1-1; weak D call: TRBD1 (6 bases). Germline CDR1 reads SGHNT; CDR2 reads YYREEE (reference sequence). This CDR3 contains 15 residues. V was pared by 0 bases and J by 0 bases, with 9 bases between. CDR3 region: CASSLGGRMNTEAFF. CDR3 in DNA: TGTGCCAGCAGCTTGGGGGGGCGGATGAACACTGAAGCTTTCTTT.

The CDR3, as DNA: TGTGCCAGCAGCGTCGACAGGATCTCCTACGAGCAGTACTTC. Translated: CASSVDRISYEQYF. The chain recombines TRBV11-2 with TRBJ2-7; possibly TRBD1 for D (6 bases). CDR3 length: 14 amino acids. CDR1 and CDR2 (germline): SGHAT, FQNNGV. V lost 5 bases and J lost 0, with 11 bases in between.

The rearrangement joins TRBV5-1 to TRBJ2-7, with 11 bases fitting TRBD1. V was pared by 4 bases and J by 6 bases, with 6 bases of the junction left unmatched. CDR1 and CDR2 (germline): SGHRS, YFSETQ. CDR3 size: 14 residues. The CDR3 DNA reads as TGCGCCAGCAGCACAGGGACAGGGGGAAGCGAGCAGTACTTC. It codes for CASSTGTGGSEQYF.

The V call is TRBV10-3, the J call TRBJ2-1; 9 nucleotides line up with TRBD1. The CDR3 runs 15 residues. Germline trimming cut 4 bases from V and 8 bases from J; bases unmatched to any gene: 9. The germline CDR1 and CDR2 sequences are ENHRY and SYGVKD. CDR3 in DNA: TGTGCCATCAGTGGGGCGGGACAGGGTCGCGATGAGCAGTTCTTC. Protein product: CAISGAGQGRDEQFF.

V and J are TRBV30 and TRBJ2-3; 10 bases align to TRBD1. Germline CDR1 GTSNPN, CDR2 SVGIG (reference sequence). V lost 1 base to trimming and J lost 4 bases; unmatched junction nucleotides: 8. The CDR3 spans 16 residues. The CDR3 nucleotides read TGTGCCTGGAGTGGGGGGACAGGGGTTCCATCAGATACGCAGTATTTT. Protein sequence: CAWSGGTGVPSDTQYF.

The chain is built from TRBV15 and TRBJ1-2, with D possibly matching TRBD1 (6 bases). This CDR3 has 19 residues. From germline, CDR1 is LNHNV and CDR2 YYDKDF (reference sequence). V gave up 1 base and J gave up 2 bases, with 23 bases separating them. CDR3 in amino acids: CATSRGNHLDRRLNYGYTF. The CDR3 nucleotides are TGTGCCACCAGCAGAGGGAACCACCTAGACAGGCGGCTAAACTATGGCTACACCTTC.

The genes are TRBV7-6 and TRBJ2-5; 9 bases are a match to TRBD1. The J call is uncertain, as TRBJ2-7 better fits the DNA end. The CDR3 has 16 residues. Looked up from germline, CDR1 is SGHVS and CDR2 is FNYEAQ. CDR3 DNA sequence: TGTGCCAGCAGCCCCATAGGGACAGGGAGTGCCTACGAGCAGTACTTC. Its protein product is CASSPIGTGSAYEQYF.

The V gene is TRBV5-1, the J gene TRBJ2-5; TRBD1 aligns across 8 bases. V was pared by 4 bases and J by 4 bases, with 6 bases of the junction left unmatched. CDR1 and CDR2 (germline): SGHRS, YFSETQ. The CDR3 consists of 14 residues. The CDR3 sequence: CASSPGQGGETQYF. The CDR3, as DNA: TGCGCCAGCAGCCCCGGACAGGGAGGAGAGACCCAGTACTTC.

CDR3 sequence (DNA): TGTGCCAGCAGCTTGGGGACCCAGTACTTC. This codes for CASSLGTQYF. The chain couples TRBV7-9 to TRBJ2-5, with D unclear. CDR1 SEHNR and CDR2 FQNEAQ come from the germline V gene (reference sequence). Trimming took off 3 bases at V and 7 bases at J, with 3 bases between the two ends. The CDR3 is made up of 10 amino acids.

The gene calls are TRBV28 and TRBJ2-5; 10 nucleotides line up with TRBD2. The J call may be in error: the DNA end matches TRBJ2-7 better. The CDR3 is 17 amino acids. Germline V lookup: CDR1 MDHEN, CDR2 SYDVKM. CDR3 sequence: CASSLGAGGPGTYEQYF. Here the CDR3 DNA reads TGTGCCAGCAGTTTAGGAGCGGGAGGGCCGGGAACCTACGAGCAGTACTTC.

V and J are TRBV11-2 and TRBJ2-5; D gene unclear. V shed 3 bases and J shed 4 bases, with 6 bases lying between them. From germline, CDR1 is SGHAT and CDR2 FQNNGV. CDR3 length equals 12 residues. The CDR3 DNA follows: TGTGCCAGCAGCTTGAGTCTAGAGACCCAGTACTTC. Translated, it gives CASSLSLETQYF.

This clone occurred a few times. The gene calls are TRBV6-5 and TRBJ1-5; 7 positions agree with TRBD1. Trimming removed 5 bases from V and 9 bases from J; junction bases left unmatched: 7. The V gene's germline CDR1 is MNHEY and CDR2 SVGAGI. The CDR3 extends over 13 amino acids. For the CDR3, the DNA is TGTGCCAGCAGTCCCACCGGACAGGCGCCCCAGCATTTT. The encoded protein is CASSPTGQAPQHF.

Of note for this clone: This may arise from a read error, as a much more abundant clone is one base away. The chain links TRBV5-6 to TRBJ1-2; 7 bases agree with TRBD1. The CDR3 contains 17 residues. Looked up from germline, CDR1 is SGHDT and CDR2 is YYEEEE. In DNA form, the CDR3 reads TGTGCCAGCCGCTTGCCGCAGGGGGGCGGGGGCAACTATGGCTACACCTTC. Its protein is CASRLPQGGGGNYGYTF.

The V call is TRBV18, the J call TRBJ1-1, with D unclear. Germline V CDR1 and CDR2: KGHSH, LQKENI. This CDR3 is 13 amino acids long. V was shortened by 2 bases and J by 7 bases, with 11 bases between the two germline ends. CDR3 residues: CASSPRQGYEAFF. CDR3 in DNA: TGTGCCAGCTCACCAAGGCAAGGGTATGAAGCTTTCTTT.

CDR3 sequence reads: CASSYHPGLPNEQFF. CDR3 coding DNA: TGCGCCAGCAGCTACCACCCGGGACTCCCCAATGAGCAGTTCTTC. This rearrangement joins TRBV5-1 to TRBJ2-1; a possible D gene is TRBD2 (6 bases). V shed 3 bases and J shed 6 bases, with 16 bases lying between them. CDR1 and CDR2 (germline): SGHRS, YFSETQ. The CDR3 sequence is 15 residues long.

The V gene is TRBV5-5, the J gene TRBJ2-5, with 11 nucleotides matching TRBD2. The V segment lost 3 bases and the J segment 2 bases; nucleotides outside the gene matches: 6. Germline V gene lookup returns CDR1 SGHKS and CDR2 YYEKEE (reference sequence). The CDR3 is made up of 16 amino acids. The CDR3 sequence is CASSYSGGAEQETQYF. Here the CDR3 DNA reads TGTGCCAGCAGCTATAGCGGGGGGGCCGAACAAGAGACCCAGTACTTC.